This T cell receptor (beta chain) was sequenced in a study of cytomegalovirus exposure and HLA in healthy donors (dated by TCRdb to about 2017). The study in broad terms: In an earlier analysis of approximately 500 of the donors, 276 Gb of sequence data and approximately 120 million unique TCR beta sequences from about 179 million T cells were reported. An early release covering roughly 640 HLA-typed donors comprised about 320 gigabases of sequencing data and around 80 million unique TCR sequences. Of the roughly 390 genotyped donors, more than 75% were placed in the genetic ancestry cluster associated with self-reported Caucasian donors. The study was designed to test whether signatures of past pathogen exposure could be identified by cataloging public T cell receptors. The study profiled the T cell repertoires of some 610 subjects by immunosequencing and related them to cytomegalovirus serostatus. Along with the roughly 710-subject first cohort, a separate validation cohort of 120 different subjects was used. To predict cytomegalovirus infection status, the study combined high-throughput TCR immunosequencing, statistical association of individual TCRs with disease status, and machine learning. To study patterns of TCR occurrence, a later analysis re-analyzed previously published TCR beta repertoires from more than 550 donors and added high-resolution HLA genotyping. The later analysis used no new phenotypic data to find candidate immune exposures, relying instead on TCR beta sequences and their occurrence across donors. An earlier analysis of several hundred of the donors applied high-throughput TCR beta sequencing to assess whether each TCR beta V gene segment acted as functional or pseudogenic. Donor age, sex, ethnicity and CMV serostatus were collected together with the repertoire data. In a later genetic analysis, genome-wide SNP genotypes for 398 of the 666 donors were used, and that subset was treated as a discovery cohort. All discovery cohort repertoires had been generated on a single sequencing platform. Class I and class II HLA loci were covered by the typing at four-digit resolution. The number of donors typed differed by locus, with roughly 620-640 for A, B, C, DRB1 and DQB1, over 500 for DQA1, 600 to 610 for DPA1, and 472 for DPB1. A handful of DR-DQ haplotypes were handled as single units for association and clustering because linkage in the cohort was strong. Among approximately 370 genotyped donors of the cohort, an average of roughly 230,000 unique TCR beta nucleotide sequences was sequenced per donor, of which 15% to 20% were non-productive.

The cohort consisted of approximately 670 healthy bone marrow donors. At the time of sampling, every cohort member was nominally healthy, though immune exposures that went unrecorded were likely present. The donor tested CMV seropositive, placing the donor among the 250 to 350 seropositive members of the cohort. A peripheral blood sample was provided by each donor, and peripheral blood mononuclear cells were used for TCR beta sequencing. Genomic DNA extraction from the blood cell samples was performed with the Qiagen DNeasy Blood Extraction Kit. Here is what the overall study found, with its caveats: In a later analysis, HLA-associated TCR beta chains showed more clonal expansion and lower generation probabilities than non-associated chains that were equally common. In an earlier analysis of 450 to 750 of the donors, most TCR beta V segments appeared in productive rearrangements about 87% or about 30% of the time, broadly matching IMGT annotations. When HLA alleles, especially DR and DQ, strongly co-occurred, TCR associations were difficult to assign to individual alleles. The authors suggested that the approach could potentially be extended to other disease states and immunological phenotypes. A few of the identified cytomegalovirus-associated TCR beta chains were confirmed in vitro to be specific for cytomegalovirus antigens. Linkage disequilibrium might explain the correlated functional status among segregating V segments, but an unknown experimental factor could not be ruled out. Specific HLA alleles were associated with 15,000 to 20,000 TCR beta sequences at a false discovery rate of 0.05 in a later analysis. HLA typing was unavailable for some donors at each locus, so association tests used only the typed subset. The earlier analysis of fewer than 750 of the donors excluded some 15 rarely observed V segments, including chromosome 9 orphons, because counts were too low. The classifier was reported to diagnose cytomegalovirus status with high specificity and sensitivity in both the original and validation cohorts. For the cohort, immune exposure information was limited to CMV serostatus. Most TCR sequences were seen in very few donors, while some public TCRs were found in many individuals. A total of 150 or so TCR beta chains were listed by the study as associated with cytomegalovirus. Only TCR beta chains were sequenced in this cohort, and the absence of alpha or paired-chain data limited detectable features. Compared with the approximately 700-donor mean, donors in an Asian-associated ancestry cluster had fewer N-insertions in productive TCRs, according to a later genetic analysis. A further reported finding was that TCR beta sequences accurately predicted the HLA-A and HLA-B alleles for most subjects in the first cohort. Several of the top co-occurrence clusters appeared to be linked to parvovirus B19, influenza, CMV and Epstein-Barr virus, according to a later analysis. A later analysis found that most CMV-associated TCR beta chains appeared HLA-restricted, with HLA associations seemingly driven largely by CMV exposure. Sequencing depth was assumed to be roughly uniform across donors in the presence/absence analyses, though that assumption may not hold. An association between a missense DCLRE1C variant and V-gene and J-gene trimming of TCR beta chains was found in a later genetic analysis and replicated in an independent cohort. A later analysis found that TCR association rates varied across HLA loci, with DRB1 alleles showing the most associated TCRs and HLA-C alleles the fewest. Because the 87-base-pair reads could not distinguish some IMGT-functional V segments, including TRBV6-2 and TRBV6-3, those segments were excluded. A cluster of highly shared sequence variants was judged likely to represent a technical artifact of the sequencing pipeline.

Preparation of the library involved the immunoSEQ multiplex PCR assay. For the multiplex PCR, a mixture combining 60 forward primers for TCR Vbeta segments and 13 reverse primers for TCR Jbeta segments was used. Amplification of the CDR3 region of rearranged TCR beta genes was performed with a multiplex PCR assay on genomic DNA. Amplified TCR beta libraries were sequenced as 87-base-pair reads on the Illumina HiSeq System. In the source study's methods: Across the 600 to 700 repertoires, a later analysis counted some 80 million unique TCR beta chains, around 11 million of which were shared by at least two donors. To remove PCR and sequencing errors, raw reads were error-corrected and collapsed into unique sequences using a nearest-neighbor algorithm that merged closely related sequences. Alignment of CDR3 sequences to IMGT reference sequences was used to assign V, D and J gene segments. For a sequence to be retained, a match of at least six nucleotides to both a V gene segment and a J gene segment was required. Rearrangements were called productive when the CDR3 lacked stop codons and stayed in frame with V and J; all others were non-productive. Following IMGT convention, CDR3 was defined as the stretch from the second conserved V-encoded cysteine to the conserved J-encoded phenylalanine. Sequences without an unambiguous match to a single V gene segment were excluded from the earlier analysis of a few hundred of the donors. In an earlier analysis of some 590 of the donors, a V segment was called functional when productive rearrangements were above 56.7%, and segregating when the standard deviation between donors exceeded 5%. To diagnose cytomegalovirus status from the catalog of TCR beta chain sequences, a statistical classification framework was built. In a later analysis, TCR nucleotide sequences were compared against IMGT/GENE-DB human TR gene sequences so that V and J genes could be assigned. A later analysis assigned CDR3 sequences and most-parsimonious VDJ recombination scenarios with the TCRdist pipeline. In a later analysis, each TCR beta chain was defined by its CDR3 amino acid sequence together with its V-gene family, and reads lacking a unique V-gene family were excluded. To address suspected cross-contamination and a sequencing artifact, a later analysis removed approximately 600 highly shared, low-generation-probability nucleotide sequences. A later analysis calculated a clonal expansion index for each public chain from normalized within-repertoire ranks of inferred template counts. In a later analysis, generation probabilities were computed with a VDJ recombination model fitted to out-of-frame rearrangements, and the resulting probabilities were checked against IGoR. In a later analysis, TCR-TCR, TCR-HLA and TCR-CMV co-occurrence was scored with hypergeometric tests, and a repertoire-size bias correction was applied to TCR pairs. A later analysis estimated false discovery rates by permuting HLA or CMV assignments 20 times. In a later analysis, co-occurring TCRs were grouped using DBSCAN, with TCRdist sequence similarity added in when clustering inside HLA-allele-positive subsets. Repertoires with fewer than 30,000 or more than 120,000 public chains, plus five repertoires with anomalous nucleotide sharing, were excluded from co-occurrence clustering. In its TCRdb copy, this immuneACCESS table keeps in-frame sequences only and misses some clones. Where compared with another copy, unresolved V genes explain less than half of these, and the others have no known cause. That table gives V, J and clone size, and the DNA gave D and trimming. The sample table holds about 190,000 clones, of which roughly an eighth were seen once. Jointly, the top ten make up over 6.5% of the sample.

Trimming at the junction amounts to 4 bases on V and 4 bases on J, and the germline ends lie 19 bases apart. In the germline V gene, CDR1 corresponds to SGHVS and CDR2 to FNYEAQ. Including cysteine and phenylalanine, the CDR3 has 16 amino acids. Only the CDR3 portion is preserved as DNA: 48 bases, with reading frame beginning at the first base. This clone was detected a few times. What antigen it recognizes has not been identified. The record has no base qualities; no much larger clone is one base away. Specimen: PBMCs. This sequence uses TRBV7-6 and TRBJ1-1; possibly the D gene is TRBD1, per 6 matching bases. This receptor was identified in a man aged 50 to 59 in good health and CMV-seropositive. CDR3 loop: CASSSRRGMGSTEAFF. The nucleotides are TGTGCCAGCAGCTCACGCAGGGGAATGGGAAGCACTGAAGCTTTCTTT.